The TCR beta chain described here comes from a study of radiation and T cells in renal cell carcinoma. Time point of the sample: baseline pretreatment blood. Treatment noted: 15 Gy SBRT to primary tumor, nephrectomy 4 weeks later. Libraries were prepared by immunoSEQ multiplex PCR; TCRdb keeps only in-frame clonotypes and omits some of them. The sample has about 130,000 clones, roughly 80% seen once. This clone was seen a single time. The sample in question was blood, obtained from a patient whose treatment included radiotherapy and nephrectomy. The origin of this receptor is a woman aged 60 to 75 with renal cell carcinoma.

CDR3 nucleotide sequence: TGTGCCAGCAGGCCCGAGATAGCGGGGAACACTGAAGCTTTCTTT. Translation gives CASRPEIAGNTEAFF. V usage is TRBV2 and J usage is TRBJ1-1; D gene ambiguous. Germline V gene sequence: CDR1 SNHLY, CDR2 FYNNEI. Trimming shortened V by 6 bases and J by 1 base, and 15 bases separated the two germline ends. The CDR3 contains 15 residues.